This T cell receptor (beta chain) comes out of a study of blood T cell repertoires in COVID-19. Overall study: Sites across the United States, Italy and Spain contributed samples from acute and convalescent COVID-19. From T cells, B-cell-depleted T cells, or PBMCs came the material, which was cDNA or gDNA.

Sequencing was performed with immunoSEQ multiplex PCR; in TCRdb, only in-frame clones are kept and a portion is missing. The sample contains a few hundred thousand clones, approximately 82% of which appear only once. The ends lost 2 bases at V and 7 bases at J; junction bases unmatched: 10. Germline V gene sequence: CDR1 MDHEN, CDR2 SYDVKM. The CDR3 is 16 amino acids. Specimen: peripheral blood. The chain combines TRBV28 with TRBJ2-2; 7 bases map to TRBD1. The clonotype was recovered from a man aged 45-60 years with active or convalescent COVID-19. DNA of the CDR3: TGTGCCAGCAGTTTAGCCGACAGGGTGAAGGTCGGGGAGCTGTTTTTT. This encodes CASSLADRVKVGELFF.